This entry describes one T cell receptor beta chain. Its antigen is not known. The data derive from a study of CD8+ T cells in alopecia areata. Treatment given: oral pan-JAK inhibitor, 5-10 mg twice daily. Separation by sorting yielded CD4+ and CD8+ T cells from PBMCs. RNA, once extracted, was reverse transcribed into cDNA for use as the sequencing template. Libraries were prepared by immunoSEQ multiplex PCR; TCRdb keeps only in-frame clonotypes and omits some of them. The data hold roughly 200,000 clones, with around half observed a single time. Study conclusions and caveats: Scalp clonality, together with expanded CD8+ clones among the top 100, fell significantly with tofacitinib. Patients shared TCRs less clearly than mice did, possibly owing to HLA. Sequencing of scalp tissue also captures the resident alphabeta T cells of normal skin.

Germline V gene sequence: CDR1 GTSNPN, CDR2 SVGIG (reference sequence). Trimming took off 7 bases at V and 0 bases at J, with 12 bases between the two ends. The length of the CDR3 is 13 residues. The genes are TRBV30 and TRBJ1-1; no reliable D call. Here the sequenced sample was CD8+ T cells sorted from blood, taken at week 24, from a patient treated with tofacitinib. The receptor's source is a human donor with alopecia areata. DNA of the CDR3: TGTGCCTCAAGTAAGGTAATGAACACTGAAGCTTTCTTT. Translating it yields CASSKVMNTEAFF.